These 24 T cell receptor beta chains came from one sample sequenced in a study of shared clonotypes between healthy human individuals. Profiled with immunoSEQ multiplex PCR; TCRdb holds only in-frame clones, not every one. Of 2 million to 3 million clones listed, approximately 93% are singletons. The sample consisted of naive CD4+ T cells from PBMCs. Subset in this sample: CD45RA+ positively selected. The receptors derive from a man younger than 30 in good health. Some clones in this sample may be carry-over from other donors' samples.

The chain employs TRBV18 and TRBJ1-3; D might be TRBD1 (6 bases). V was pared by 3 bases and J by 2 bases, with 14 bases between. CDR1 KGHSH and CDR2 LQKENI come from the germline V gene. The CDR3 sequence is 16 residues long. The CDR3 is CASSPIVGQAGNTIYF. The CDR3 DNA sequence: TGTGCCAGCTCACCCATTGTGGGACAAGCTGGAAACACCATATATTTT.

This clone was picked up one time. CDR3 DNA sequence: TGCGCCAGCAGCCAACAACTAGCGGGAGCGTACTACGAGCAGTACTTC. This codes for CASSQQLAGAYYEQYF. V usage is TRBV4-3 and J usage is TRBJ2-7; 11 positions agree with TRBD2. The V and J ends lost 2 bases and 3 bases, in that order; junction bases with no gene match: 6. The CDR3 extends over 16 amino acids. Germline CDR1 LGHNA, CDR2 YSLEER.

The V and J genes are TRBV7-9 and TRBJ2-5; D is unclear. V was shortened by 2 bases and J by 0 bases, with 7 bases between the two germline ends. Germline CDR1 is SEHNR and CDR2 is FQNEAQ (reference sequence). The CDR3 sequence is 14 residues long. CDR3 in DNA: TGTGCCAGCAGCTTAATGGCAGACCAAGAGACCCAGTACTTC. It specifies CASSLMADQETQYF.

A single count supports this clone. The chain couples TRBV7-2 to TRBJ1-1, with D tentatively TRBD1 (5 bases). The CDR3 length is 15 residues. Germline values: CDR1 SGHTA, CDR2 FQGNSA. V was trimmed by 1 base and J by 1 base, leaving 10 bases between them. The CDR3 region has the DNA TGTGCCAGCAGCTTAGGGGGCATACGGAACACTGAAGCTTTCTTT. Its protein is CASSLGGIRNTEAFF.

The chain uses TRBV5-6 and TRBJ2-1, with TRBD2 identical over 9 bases. Germline-derived CDR1 and CDR2 are SGHDT and YYEEEE. CDR3 length: 15 amino acids. The J segment lost 4 bases and the V segment lost 0 bases, leaving 2 bases of the junction unmatched. CDR3 sequence: CASSLASGGYNEQFF. The DNA of the CDR3 is TGTGCCAGCAGCTTGGCGAGCGGGGGGTACAATGAGCAGTTCTTC.

The gene calls are TRBV9 and TRBJ2-1; no clear D gene. Deletions cut 1 base from V and 3 bases from J, with 8 bases between. Germline V gene data show CDR1 as SGDLS and CDR2 as YYNGEE. The CDR3 is 14 residues long. The CDR3 coding sequence is TGTGCCAGCAGCGTAAATGGATTCTACAATGAGCAGTTCTTC. Translation gives CASSVNGFYNEQFF.

This chain uses TRBV7-2 with TRBJ2-5; no clear D gene. The V end lost 2 bases, the J end lost 0 bases, and 10 bases lay between the germline ends. Germline values: CDR1 SGHTA, CDR2 FQGNSA. The CDR3 is 15 residues long. Here the CDR3 DNA reads TGTGCCAGCAGCTTAACGACCTGGTACCAAGAGACCCAGTACTTC. This encodes CASSLTTWYQETQYF.

The chain uses TRBV7-2 and TRBJ2-1, with TRBD2 matching over 7 bases. With V trimmed by 2 bases and J by 15 bases, 13 bases remained unmatched. This CDR3 spans 14 amino acids. Germline V lookup: CDR1 SGHTA, CDR2 FQGNSA. The CDR3 loop is CASSLRLREGPGFF. CDR3 coding DNA: TGTGCCAGCAGCTTACGGTTGAGGGAGGGCCCCGGGTTCTTC.

This sequence joins TRBV30 and TRBJ2-6; 9 nucleotides align to TRBD1. CDR3 length: 17 amino acids. CDR1 is GTSNPN, CDR2 SVGIG, per germline (reference sequence). In nucleotides, the CDR3 is TGTGCTTGTTATTCCGGGACAGGGACTCTGGGGGCCAACGTCCTGACTTTC. This gives the protein CACYSGTGTLGANVLTF.

The J gene is TRBJ2-2, the V gene TRBV2; D is uncertain. This CDR3 contains 12 residues. V shed 6 bases and J shed 4 bases, with 6 bases lying between them. The germline V gene has CDR1 SNHLY and CDR2 FYNNEI. CDR3 region: CASSPPTGELFF. The DNA for the CDR3 is TGTGCCAGCAGCCCCCCCACCGGGGAGCTGTTTTTT.

The V call is TRBV30, the J call TRBJ2-3; the match to TRBD2 covers 10 bases. This CDR3 is 17 amino acids long. The ends lost 4 bases at V and 0 bases at J; junction bases unmatched: 10. Germline values: CDR1 GTSNPN, CDR2 SVGIG (reference sequence). Written as DNA, the CDR3 is TGTGCCTGGATAGCGGGAGGTTTCCCCTCTAGCACAGATACGCAGTATTTT. Translated: CAWIAGGFPSSTDTQYF. Looking up the rest from reference TRBV30 and TRBJ2-3 gives the full variable domain: SQTIHQWPATLVQPVGSPLSLECTVEGTSNPNLYWYRQAAGRGLQLLFYSVGIGQISSEVPQNLSASRPQDRQFILSSKKLLLSDSGFYLCAWIAGGFPSSTDTQYFGPGTRLTVL.

The chain links TRBV7-9 to TRBJ2-3; 14 nucleotides match TRBD2. Looked up from germline, CDR1 is SEHNR and CDR2 is FQNEAQ (reference sequence). This CDR3 is built from 18 residues. J lost 6 bases, V lost 5 bases, and 13 bases had no gene match. The CDR3 DNA is TGTGCCAGCAGCCCGGGGACTAGCGGGAGCGGAGGTGGGGATACGCAGTATTTT. Its translation: CASSPGTSGSGGGDTQYF.

The V and J genes are TRBV13 and TRBJ2-5; maybe TRBD1 (6 bases). Germline V gene data show CDR1 as PRHDT and CDR2 as FYEKMQ (reference sequence). The V end lost 5 bases, the J end lost 4 bases, and 11 bases lay between the germline ends. The CDR3 loop spans 13 amino acids. CDR3: CASSRQGRETQYF. CDR3 DNA: TGTGCCAGCAGCCGGCAGGGGCGAGAGACCCAGTACTTC.

CDR3: CAWRAQRNTIYF. The CDR3, as DNA: TGTGCCTGGAGGGCCCAGCGAAACACCATATATTTT. The gene calls are TRBV30 and TRBJ1-3; D remains ambiguous. CDR1 is GTSNPN and CDR2 is SVGIG in the germline V gene (reference sequence). This CDR3 has 12 residues. Trimming removed 3 bases at V and 5 bases at J, with 8 bases between.

V usage is TRBV7-2 and J usage is TRBJ2-1; possibly TRBD1 for D (6 bases). The CDR3 runs to 12 residues. Per the germline V gene, CDR1 is SGHTA and CDR2 is FQGNSA. Trimming took 5 bases from V and 9 from J, leaving 11 bases between them. The CDR3 sequence is CASSAQGSEQFF. The CDR3 DNA reads TGTGCCAGCAGCGCACAGGGCAGTGAGCAGTTCTTC. The full variable domain, rest sourced from reference TRBV7-2 and TRBJ2-1, is GAGVSQSPSNKVTEKGKDVELRCDPISGHTALYWYRQSLGQGLEFLIYFQGNSAPDKSGLPSDRFSAERTGGSVSTLTIQRTQQEDSAVYLCASSAQGSEQFFGPGTRLTVL.

This clone appeared once. V is TRBV5-1 and J is TRBJ2-5, with TRBD2 identical over 8 bases. Germline CDR1 reads SGHRS; CDR2 reads YFSETQ. The CDR3 length is 13 residues. V shed 4 bases and J 1 base; nucleotides not matched to a gene: 0. CDR3 sequence reads: CASSREGQETQYF. The CDR3 DNA reads as TGCGCCAGCAGCCGGGAGGGCCAAGAGACCCAGTACTTC.

V is TRBV7-2 and J is TRBJ1-1; the match to TRBD1 covers 7 bases. Germline V gene sequence: CDR1 SGHTA, CDR2 FQGNSA. The junction had 9 bases not matched to a gene; V was cut back by 3 bases and J by 5 bases. The CDR3 length is 15 residues. The CDR3, as DNA: TGTGCCAGCAGCTTCAGACAGGGAGGGGAAACTGAAGCTTTCTTT. Encoded protein: CASSFRQGGETEAFF.

Note on this clone: Other DNA sequences in the sample encode the same CDR3. The chain employs TRBV7-9 and TRBJ2-1; unclear D gene. The CDR3 is made up of 14 amino acids. Germline V gene lookup returns CDR1 SEHNR and CDR2 FQNEAQ (reference sequence). The V and J ends lost 5 bases and 1 base respectively, with 9 bases between them. The CDR3 coding sequence is TGTGCCAGCAGCCCCAGTGGGTCCTACAATGAGCAGTTCTTC. Its protein product is CASSPSGSYNEQFF.

The J gene is TRBJ2-7, the V gene TRBV5-1, with 7 bases identical to TRBD1. This CDR3 has 15 residues. CDR1 is SGHRS, CDR2 YFSETQ, per germline. J was trimmed by 2 bases and V by 0 bases; bases with no gene match: 5. In DNA, the CDR3 is TGCGCCAGCAGCTTGGGTCCGGGACAGACCTACGAGCAGTACTTC. Amino acid sequence: CASSLGPGQTYEQYF.

This chain uses TRBV5-5 with TRBJ2-7; D is ambiguous. The CDR3 is made up of 16 amino acids. V gave up 6 bases and J gave up 0 bases, with 19 bases separating them. Germline assignment: CDR1 SGHKS and CDR2 YYEKEE (reference sequence). CDR3 sequence: CASTPRVAGNSYEQYF. As DNA, the CDR3 is TGTGCCAGCACCCCCCGGGTAGCTGGTAACTCCTACGAGCAGTACTTC.

This chain uses TRBV12-5 with TRBJ2-5; 7 bases map to TRBD2. The CDR3 is 19 amino acids. Germline CDR1 LGHNT, CDR2 FRNRAP. V lost 5 bases and J lost 9; bases outside the gene matches: 27. The chain's CDR3 is CASGPTTSHSGPVGGAQYF. The CDR3 nucleotides read TGTGCTAGTGGTCCGACGACATCCCATAGCGGGCCGGTTGGGGGGGCCCAGTACTTC.

The chain links TRBV5-1 to TRBJ2-7; 8 bases align to TRBD2. Looked up from germline, CDR1 is SGHRS and CDR2 is YFSETQ. With V trimmed by 6 bases and J by 0 bases, 17 bases remained unmatched. The CDR3 extends over 18 amino acids. This CDR3 is CASNKGEASGWTSYEQYF. DNA of the CDR3: TGCGCCAGCAATAAGGGGGAGGCTAGCGGGTGGACCTCCTACGAGCAGTACTTC.

This clone was counted a single time. The CDR3 region has the DNA TGTGCCAGCAGCGCAGGGGGCCCTCGGGGCTACACCTTC. This gives the protein CASSAGGPRGYTF. This chain connects TRBV28 to TRBJ1-2, with 8 bases identical to TRBD1. The CDR3 is 13 residues long. The V gene end was trimmed by 6 bases and the J gene end by 8 bases; junction bases not matched to a gene: 8. Germline CDR1 MDHEN, CDR2 SYDVKM.

CDR3 loop: CASKVGSYATEAFF. As DNA, the CDR3 is TGTGCCAGCAAGGTAGGGTCATACGCCACTGAAGCTTTCTTT. The chain couples TRBV7-2 to TRBJ1-1, with D unresolved. CDR1 SGHTA and CDR2 FQGNSA come from the germline V gene. Trimming removed 7 bases at V and 4 bases at J, with 16 bases between. The CDR3 runs to 14 residues. Full variable domain (rest looked up from reference TRBV7-2 and TRBJ1-1): GAGVSQSPSNKVTEKGKDVELRCDPISGHTALYWYRQSLGQGLEFLIYFQGNSAPDKSGLPSDRFSAERTGGSVSTLTIQRTQQEDSAVYLCASKVGSYATEAFFGQGTRLTVV.